This TCR beta chain was recovered during a study of spatial heterogeneity in lung cancer. Germline V gene sequence: CDR1 GTSNPN, CDR2 SVGIG (reference sequence). This CDR3 has 16 residues. In TCRdb, the 5' RACE reads were re-called with MiXCR into one record per CDR3 protein. The sample has 11,000 to 15,000 distinct CDR3 sequences, roughly 10% seen once. Turning to this clonotype: It may be a read error: a sequence one base away is much more abundant.

As to time point: sample taken at primary tumor resection. Sequencing covered unsorted whole RNA taken from tumor, nontumor lung or frozen PBMC. Specimen: PBMCs, collected at surgery. The clonotype was recovered from a female donor with early-stage non-small cell lung cancer. The chain has TRBV30 and TRBJ1-5; D might be TRBD1 (6 bases). The CDR3 region is CAWSVGQPDSYQPQHF. The CDR3 nucleotides are TGTGCCTGGAGTGTAGGACAGCCAGATAGCTATCAGCCCCAGCATTTT.